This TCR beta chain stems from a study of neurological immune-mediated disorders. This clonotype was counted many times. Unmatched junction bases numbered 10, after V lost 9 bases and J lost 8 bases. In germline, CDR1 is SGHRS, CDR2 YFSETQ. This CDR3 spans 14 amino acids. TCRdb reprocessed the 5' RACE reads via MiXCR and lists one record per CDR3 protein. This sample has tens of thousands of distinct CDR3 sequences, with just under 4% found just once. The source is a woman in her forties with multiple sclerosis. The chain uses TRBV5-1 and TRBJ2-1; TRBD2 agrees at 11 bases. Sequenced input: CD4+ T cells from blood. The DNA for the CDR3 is TGCGCCATCGCCAATAGCGGGGGGGCGTATGAGCAGTTCTTC. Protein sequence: CAIANSGGAYEQFF.